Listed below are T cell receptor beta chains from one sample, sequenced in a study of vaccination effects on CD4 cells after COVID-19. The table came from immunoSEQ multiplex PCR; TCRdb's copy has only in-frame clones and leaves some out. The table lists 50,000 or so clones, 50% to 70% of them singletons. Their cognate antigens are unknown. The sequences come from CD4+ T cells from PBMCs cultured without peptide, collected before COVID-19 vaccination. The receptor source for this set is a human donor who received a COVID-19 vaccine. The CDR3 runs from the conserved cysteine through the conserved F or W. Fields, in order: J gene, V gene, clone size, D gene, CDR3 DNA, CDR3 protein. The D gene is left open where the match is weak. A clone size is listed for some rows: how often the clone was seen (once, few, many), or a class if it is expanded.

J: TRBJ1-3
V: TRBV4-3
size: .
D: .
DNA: TGCGAGGGTTGGACATCTGGAAACACCATATATTTT
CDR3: CEGWTSGNTIYF

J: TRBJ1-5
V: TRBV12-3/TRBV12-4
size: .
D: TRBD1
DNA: TGTGCCAGCAGCCCGGGACAGAGGCAGCCCCAGCATTTT
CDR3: CASSPGQRQPQHF

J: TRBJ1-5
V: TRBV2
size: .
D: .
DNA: TGTGCCAGCAGTGATAACCTCCCCAATCAGCCCCAGCATTTT
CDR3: CASSDNLPNQPQHF

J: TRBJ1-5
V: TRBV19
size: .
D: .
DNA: TGTGCCAGTAAGAAAGACCTATATAGCAATCAGCCCCAGCATTTT
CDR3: CASKKDLYSNQPQHF

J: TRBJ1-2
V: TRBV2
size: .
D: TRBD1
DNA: TGTGCCAGCACAAATGCAGGGGGCGGCTATGGCTACACCTTC
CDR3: CASTNAGGGYGYTF

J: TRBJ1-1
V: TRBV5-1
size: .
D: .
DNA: TGCGCCAGCAGCTTGGAACGGAACACTGAAGCTTTCTTT
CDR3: CASSLERNTEAFF

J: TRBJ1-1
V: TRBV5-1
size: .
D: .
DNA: TGCGCCAGCAGCTTGGGCGACTTGGGCACTGAAGCTTTCTTT
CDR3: CASSLGDLGTEAFF

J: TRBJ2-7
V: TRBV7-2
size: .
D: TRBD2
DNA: TGTGCCAGCAGCCTGGGACTAGCGGGAGTGGTGGAGCAGTACTTC
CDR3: CASSLGLAGVVEQYF

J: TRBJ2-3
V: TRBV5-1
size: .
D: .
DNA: TGCGCCAGCAGAGCTTGGTACACAGATACGCAGTATTTT
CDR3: CASRAWYTDTQYF

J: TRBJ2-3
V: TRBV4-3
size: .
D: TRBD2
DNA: TGCGCCAGCAGCCAAGATGGAGGGCGGGGGGAGGGCCATACGCAGTATTTT
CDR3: CASSQDGGRGEGHTQYF

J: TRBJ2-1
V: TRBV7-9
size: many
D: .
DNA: TGTGCCAGCAGCCCCACTGGGGCAAACAATGAGCAGTTCTTC
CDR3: CASSPTGANNEQFF

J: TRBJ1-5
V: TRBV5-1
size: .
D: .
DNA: TGCGCCAGCAGGCAGGGGATCGTTAGCAATCAGCCCCAGCATTTT
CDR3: CASRQGIVSNQPQHF

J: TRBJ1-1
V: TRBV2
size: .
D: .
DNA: TGTGCCAGCAGTGCGTACAGCGGGGCCACTGAAGCTTTCTTT
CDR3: CASSAYSGATEAFF

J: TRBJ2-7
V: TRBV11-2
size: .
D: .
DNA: TGTGCCAGCAGCTTAGTCGCGGGGAGGGGGTACGAGCAGTACTTC
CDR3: CASSLVAGRGYEQYF

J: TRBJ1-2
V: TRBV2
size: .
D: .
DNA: TGTGCCAGCAGTGGGGACGGGAAGAACTATGGCTACACCTTC
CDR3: CASSGDGKNYGYTF

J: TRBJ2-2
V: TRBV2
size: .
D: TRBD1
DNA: TGTGCCAGCGGGGACAGGGCTAACGGGGAGCTGTTTTTT
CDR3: CASGDRANGELFF

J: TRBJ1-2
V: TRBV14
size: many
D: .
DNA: TGTGCCAGCAGCCAAGTGGGGGGCGTCTATGGCTACACCTTC
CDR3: CASSQVGGVYGYTF

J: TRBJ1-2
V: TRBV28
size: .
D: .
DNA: TGTGCCAGCAGTCTTTTACAGACTAACTATGGCTACACCTTC
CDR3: CASSLLQTNYGYTF

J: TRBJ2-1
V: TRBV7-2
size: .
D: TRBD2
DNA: TGTGCCAGCAGCTTCGGGGGGAGCTCCTACAATGAGCAGTTCTTC
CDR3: CASSFGGSSYNEQFF

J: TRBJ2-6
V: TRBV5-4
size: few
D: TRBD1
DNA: TGTGCCAGCAGCGGGACAGGCCCCAACAACGTCCTGACTTTC
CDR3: CASSGTGPNNVLTF

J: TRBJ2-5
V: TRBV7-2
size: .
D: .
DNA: TGTGCCAGCAGCTTAGTGGGCGAGACCCAGTACTTC
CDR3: CASSLVGETQYF

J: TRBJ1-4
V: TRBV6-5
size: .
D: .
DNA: TGTGCCAGCAGTTATCGACGAACTAATGAAAAACTGTTTTTT
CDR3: CASSYRRTNEKLFF

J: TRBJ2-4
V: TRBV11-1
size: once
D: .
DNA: TGTGCCAGCGCAGGCGAGGCTACGAGCCTGTACTTC
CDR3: CASAGEATSLYF

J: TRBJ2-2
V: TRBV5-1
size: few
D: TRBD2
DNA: TGCGCCAGCAGCTTTAGCGGGACTAACACCGGGGAGCTGTTTTTT
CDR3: CASSFSGTNTGELFF

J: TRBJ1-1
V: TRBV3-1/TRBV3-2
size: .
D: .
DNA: TGTGCCAGCAGCCAGGGGACGGTGAACACTGAAGCTTTCTTT
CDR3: CASSQGTVNTEAFF

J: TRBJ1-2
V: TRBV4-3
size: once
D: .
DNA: TGCGCCAGCAGCTCCAGCCTCTCACGGGGCTACACCTTC
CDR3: CASSSSLSRGYTF

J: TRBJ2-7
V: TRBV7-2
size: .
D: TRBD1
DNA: TGTGCCAGCAGCTTAGCTGGGACAGGGACCTACGAGCAGTACTTC
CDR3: CASSLAGTGTYEQYF

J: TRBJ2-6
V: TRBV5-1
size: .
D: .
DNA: TGCGCCAGCAGCTTGGCTGGGGCCAACGTCCTGACTTTC
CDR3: CASSLAGANVLTF

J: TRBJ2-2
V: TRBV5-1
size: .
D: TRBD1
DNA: TGCGCCAGCACCCCCGGACAGGGGGCTGTCGGGGAGCTGTTTTTT
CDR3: CASTPGQGAVGELFF

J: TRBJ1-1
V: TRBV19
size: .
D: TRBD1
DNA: TGTGCCAGTAGTATCAGGGGGCCTGAAGCTTTCTTT
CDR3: CASSIRGPEAFF

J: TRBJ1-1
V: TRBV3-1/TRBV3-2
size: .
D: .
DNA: TGTGCCAGCAGCCAGTTCCGGGCCCACACTGAAGCTTTCTTT
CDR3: CASSQFRAHTEAFF

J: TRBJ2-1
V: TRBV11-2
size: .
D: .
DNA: TGTGCCAGCAGCTTAGTGACGGGGGCAAGGTACAATGAGCAGTTCTTC
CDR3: CASSLVTGARYNEQFF

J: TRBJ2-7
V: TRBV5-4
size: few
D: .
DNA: TGTGCCAGCAGCAATACGCCGGGACCGGGGGACTTC
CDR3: CASSNTPGPGDF

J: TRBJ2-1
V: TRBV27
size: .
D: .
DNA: TGTGCCAGCAGTTTAGATTGGGGCGGGACAGAGCAGTTCTTC
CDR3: CASSLDWGGTEQFF

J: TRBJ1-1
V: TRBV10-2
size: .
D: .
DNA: TGCGCCAGCAGCGCTACAGGGAACACTGAAGCTTTCTTT
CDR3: CASSATGNTEAFF

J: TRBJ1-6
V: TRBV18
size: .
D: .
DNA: TGTGCCAGCTCACCGGTTTCCGATTCACCCCTCCACTTT
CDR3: CASSPVSDSPLHF

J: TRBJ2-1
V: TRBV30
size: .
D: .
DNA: TGTGCCTGGACCACCGGAACTAACAATGAGCAGTTCTTC
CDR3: CAWTTGTNNEQFF

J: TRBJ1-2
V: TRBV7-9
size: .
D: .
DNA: TGTGCCAGCAGCTTAGAGACCCCCCTTGGCGGCTACACCTTC
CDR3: CASSLETPLGGYTF

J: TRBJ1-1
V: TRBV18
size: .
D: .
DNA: TGTGCCAGCTCACGGGGGAATTTGGACACTGAAGCTTTCTTT
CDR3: CASSRGNLDTEAFF

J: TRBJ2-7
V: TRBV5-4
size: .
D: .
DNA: TGTGCCAGCAGCCGGGCCTCCGGGGTAACCTACGAGCAGTACTTC
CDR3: CASSRASGVTYEQYF

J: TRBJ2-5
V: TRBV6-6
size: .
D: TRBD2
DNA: TGTGCCAGCAGTTACTCTGGGGGGGACGGAGAGACCCAGTACTTC
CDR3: CASSYSGGDGETQYF

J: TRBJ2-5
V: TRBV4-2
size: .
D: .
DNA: TGTGCCAGCAGCCAACGGGCTGGGGAGACCCAGTACTTC
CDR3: CASSQRAGETQYF

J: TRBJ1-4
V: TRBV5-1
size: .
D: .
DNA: TGCGCCAGCAGCTCCCAACGAGGGCAAGGAGAAAAACTGTTTTTT
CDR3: CASSSQRGQGEKLFF

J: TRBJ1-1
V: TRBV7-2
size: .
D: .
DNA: TGTGCCAGCAGCTTATTATCGGGGTTGGGGTTGGGGAACACTGAAGCTTTCTTT
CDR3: CASSLLSGLGLGNTEAFF

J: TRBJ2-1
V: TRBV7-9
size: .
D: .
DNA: TGTGCCAGCAGCTTCGGGGGAGGAAGGAATGAGCAGTTCTTC
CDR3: CASSFGGGRNEQFF

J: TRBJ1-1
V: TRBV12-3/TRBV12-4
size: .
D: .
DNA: TGTGCCAGCAGTTCTCGGTCCGTCACTGAAGCTTTCTTT
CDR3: CASSSRSVTEAFF

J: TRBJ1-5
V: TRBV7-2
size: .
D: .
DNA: TGTGCCAGCAGCCCCCGCGACGGTCAGCCCCAGCATTTT
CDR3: CASSPRDGQPQHF

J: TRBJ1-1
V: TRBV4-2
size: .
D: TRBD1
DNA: TGTGCCAGCAGCCCCCTACTGCCGGGACAGGGAGGAAGAACTGAAGCTTTCTTT
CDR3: CASSPLLPGQGGRTEAFF

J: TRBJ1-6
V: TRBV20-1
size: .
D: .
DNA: TGCAGTGCTAGTCCGGGGAGCTCCTATAATTCACCCCTCCACTTT
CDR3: CSASPGSSYNSPLHF

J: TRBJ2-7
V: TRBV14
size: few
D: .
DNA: TGTGCCAGCAGCCAAGTGGCCTCCTACGAGCAGTACTTC
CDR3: CASSQVASYEQYF

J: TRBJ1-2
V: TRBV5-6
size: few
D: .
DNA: TGTGCCAGCAGCTTGATGTCCGATGGCTACACCTTC
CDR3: CASSLMSDGYTF

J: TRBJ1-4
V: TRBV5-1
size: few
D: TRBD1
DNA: TGCGCCAGCAGCTGGAACAGGGCGACAGGGGAAAAACTGTTTTTT
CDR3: CASSWNRATGEKLFF

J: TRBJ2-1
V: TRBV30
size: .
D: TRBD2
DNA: TGTGCCTGGAGTCCAGCGGGAAGGGCCTACAATGAGCAGTTCTTC
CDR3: CAWSPAGRAYNEQFF

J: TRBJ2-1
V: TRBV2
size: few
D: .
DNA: TGTGCCAGCATAAGGTATCTGGGTGAGCAGTTCTTC
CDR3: CASIRYLGEQFF

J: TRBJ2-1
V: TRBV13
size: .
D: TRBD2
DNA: TGTGCCAGCAGCTTAGGCCTCTGGACTAGCCATGCTAATGAGCAGTTCTTC
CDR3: CASSLGLWTSHANEQFF

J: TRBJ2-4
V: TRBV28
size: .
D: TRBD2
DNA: TGTGCCAGCAGTGTAGGACTAGCGGGAGCCAAAAACATTCAGTACTTC
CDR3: CASSVGLAGAKNIQYF

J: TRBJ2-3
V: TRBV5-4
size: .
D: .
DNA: TGTGCCAGCAGCCCGGAGGGGAATACGCAGTATTTT
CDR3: CASSPEGNTQYF